This record looks at one TCR beta chain sequence and its context. Between the trimmed V and J ends, which lost 5 bases and 6 bases, there was a span of 16 bases. CDR1 KGHDR and CDR2 SFDVKD come from the germline V gene. The CDR3 has 15 amino acids. These data come from a study of blood T cells in healthy people across ages. Next came a second PCR, run for about 6 to 12 cycles, which used a sample-barcoded 5' primer along with a J-beta primer mix. Template switching added a 12-random-nucleotide identifier to every cDNA molecule. TCRdb re-called the 5' RACE reads through MiXCR, storing one row per CDR3 protein. The data contain 800,000 to 950,000 distinct CDR3 sequences, about 29% of them singletons. This sample also belongs to another study, concerning T cells of mothers and their children. Per that study: It was found that thymic selection shapes TCR recombination output similarly in related and unrelated pairs.

The sequenced material came from blood. The sequence came from a woman aged 40 to 50 in good health. The J gene is TRBJ2-1, the V gene TRBV24-1; maybe TRBD1 (6 bases). This chain's CDR3 is CATSVQQGGFNEQFF. As DNA, the CDR3 is TGTGCCACCAGTGTTCAACAGGGCGGATTCAATGAGCAGTTCTTC.